Presented here are 10 T cell receptor beta chains from one specimen sequenced in a study of CD8+ T cells in alopecia areata. Extraction of RNA preceded its reverse transcription into cDNA, which served as the sequencing template. Assay used: immunoSEQ multiplex PCR; TCRdb lists only in-frame clones, some missing. This sample comprises 200,000 to 300,000 clones, none seen once only. Separation of pooled cutaneous lymph node cells was by sorting with CD4, CD8alpha, NKG2D, NKG2ACE and other markers. The material sequenced was CD4+ T cells sorted from a lymph node. These receptors were obtained from a C3H/HeJ mouse with alopecia areata. For this mouse line, the MHC haplotype is H2-k.

This clone was found a few times. Gene names denote mouse genes. The CDR3 is cut off 4 residues early in the read; its end comes from the germline J gene. This chain joins TRBV3 and TRBJ2-5; D possibly corresponds to TRBD1 (5 bases). This CDR3 is 12 amino acids long. The germline V gene has CDR1 SNHLY and CDR2 FYNGKV (reference sequence). The part of the CDR3 DNA that was read is TGTGCCAGCAGCAGGACAAAAGAC. As protein: CASSRTKD. The whole CDR3 sequence reads CASSRTKDTQYF.

This clone was observed a handful of times. Gene names and germline refer to mouse. CDR3 DNA, as far as it was read: TGCACCTGCAGTGCAGATCAAGGGTACTCTAGTGCAGAA. The encoded protein is CTCSADQGYSSAE. The whole CDR3 region reads CTCSADQGYSSAETLYF. V and J are TRBV1 and TRBJ2-3; no definite D call. The read ends 4 residues before the CDR3 terminus; that terminus is restored from the germline J gene. CDR1 and CDR2 (germline): NSQYPW, LRSPGD (reference sequence). The V and J ends lost 0 bases and 0 bases respectively, with 13 bases between them. The CDR3 has 17 residues.

This clone was recorded a few times. Gene names follow the mouse nomenclature. The CDR3 end is not reached by the read, which stops 4 residues before it; the germline J gene fills it in. The V gene is TRBV13-1, the J gene TRBJ2-1, with TRBD2 matching 8 bases. Germline CDR1 NSHNY, CDR2 SYGAGN. There are 14 residues in the CDR3. CDR3 protein: CASRSTGVWAEQFF. The DNA read from the CDR3 is TGTGCCAGCAGATCGACTGGGGTGTGGGCT.

This clone was seen a few times. The genes and germline here are from mouse. The DNA ends 4 residues before the CDR3 does, and the rest of the CDR3 is filled in from the germline J gene. This same CDR3 is encoded by further DNA sequences in the sample. The chain couples TRBV19 to TRBJ2-5; 8 bases match TRBD2. The V gene's germline CDR1 is FNHDT and CDR2 SITEND (reference sequence). The CDR3 is 14 residues long. The CDR3 here is CASSIGGGVDTQYF. Incomplete CDR3 DNA: TGTGCCAGCAGTATCGGTGGGGGGGTCGAC.

This clone was seen only a few times. Germline and genes here are mouse. The read terminates 4 residues ahead of where the CDR3 ends, so the germline J gene completes it. The chain recombines TRBV19 with TRBJ2-1; 10 nucleotides align to TRBD2. From germline, CDR1 is FNHDT and CDR2 SITEND (reference sequence). The CDR3 loop spans 15 amino acids. Trimming at V came to 4 bases and at J to 3 bases, leaving 4 bases not matched to a gene. The CDR3 DNA, read in part, is TGTGCCAGCAGTCAGACTGGGGGGCTCTATGCT. Translating gives CASSQTGGLYA. In full, the CDR3 is CASSQTGGLYAEQFF.

This clone was found a few times. Mouse gene names and germline throughout. The CDR3 is cut off 4 residues early in the read; its end comes from the germline J gene. The gene calls are TRBV4 and TRBJ2-1; 8 bases align to TRBD2. This CDR3 has 14 residues. The germline V gene encodes CDR1 LGHDT and CDR2 YNNKQL (reference sequence). V lost 3 bases, J lost 4 bases, and 2 bases stayed unmatched. The CDR3 reads CASSYGGGYAEQFF. Partial CDR3 DNA: TGTGCCAGCAGCTATGGGGGGGGGTATGCT.

This clone has at least ten counts. Genes here carry mouse names. The observed sequence ends 4 residues before the CDR3 terminus, with the missing tail filled in from the germline J gene. This chain joins TRBV13-1 and TRBJ2-2; no reliable D call. Germline CDR1 and CDR2: NSHNY and SYGAGN. The CDR3 extends over 15 amino acids. The V and J ends lost 0 bases and 4 bases respectively, with 10 bases between them. The CDR3 spells CASSDASASTGQLYF. The sequenced part of the CDR3 DNA is TGTGCCAGCAGTGATGCATCAGCCAGCACCGGG.

Concerning this clone: Germline and genes: mouse. With the read ending 4 residues before the CDR3 end, the germline J gene is used to fill in that end. The chain links TRBV13-1 to TRBJ2-5; 12 bases fit TRBD2. Germline CDR1 and CDR2: NSHNY and SYGAGN. The J segment lost 1 base and the V segment lost 0 bases, leaving 0 bases of the junction unmatched. This CDR3 is 16 amino acids long. The sequenced part of the CDR3 DNA is TGTGCCAGCAGTGATGGGACTGGGGGGGACCAAGAC. Its protein is CASSDGTGGDQD. The CDR3 in full is CASSDGTGGDQDTQYF.

The table lists this clone with a few counts. Gene labels here are mouse ones. Coverage ceases 4 residues before the CDR3 finishes, and the germline J gene fills in the end. Other DNA sequences in this specimen translate into the identical CDR3. V usage is TRBV13-1 and J usage is TRBJ2-5; maybe TRBD1 (5 bases). The germline CDR1 and CDR2 sequences are NSHNY and SYGAGN. There are 13 residues in the CDR3. Trimming stripped 3 bases from V and 2 bases from J, with 7 bases between. The part of the CDR3 DNA that was read is TGTGCCAGCAGTGTAAGGGGCCAAGAC. Its protein is CASSVRGQD. The complete CDR3 sequence is CASSVRGQDTQYF.

With respect to this clone: Genes here carry mouse names. The CDR3 extends 4 residues past the end of the read, so its final part is completed from the germline J gene. The chain combines TRBV1 with TRBJ2-7; possible D gene TRBD1, 6 bases. The CDR3 runs to 14 residues. With 5 bases removed from V and 0 bases from J, the gap between germline ends came to 11 bases. Germline CDR1 reads NSQYPW; CDR2 reads LRSPGD (reference sequence). The part of the CDR3 DNA that was read is TGCACCTGCAGTACCCGGGACAACTCCTAT. Protein: CTCSTRDNSY. The full CDR3 protein reads CTCSTRDNSYEQYF.